This TCR beta chain stems from a study of blood T cell repertoires in COVID-19. Overall study: The analysed material was cDNA or gDNA that came from T cells, B-cell-depleted T cells, or PBMCs.

The CDR3 runs 14 residues. Trimming removed 5 bases from V and 3 bases from J, with 14 bases in between. CDR1 SGHNT and CDR2 YYREEE come from the germline V gene (reference sequence). This clone was seen ten or more times. Participants were aged roughly 18 to 89 years from 20 to 30 US areas. In assigning cohorts, the study relied on participant-reported clinical history. Some clones are missing from TCRdb's copy, which holds only in-frame ones; the method was immunoSEQ multiplex PCR. Of under 200,000 clones listed, around 83% are singletons. This receptor was identified in a woman aged 45-60 years in a cohort exposed to, infected with or recovered from COVID-19 (not recorded which). Material: PBMCs or T cells enriched from blood (not recorded which). The chain couples TRBV5-4 to TRBJ1-1, with a weak D call TRBD1 (5 bases). CDR3 sequence reads: CASRHTGGDTEAFF. Written as DNA, the CDR3 is TGTGCCAGCAGGCACACGGGGGGAGACACTGAAGCTTTCTTT.